These 32 T cell receptor beta chains were sequenced from one sample in a study of cytomegalovirus exposure and HLA in healthy donors. The PCR employed 60 Vbeta primers together with 13 Jbeta primers. The repertoire was sequenced with immunoSEQ multiplex PCR; TCRdb's copy has only in-frame clones and lacks some. The sample table includes 40,000 to 60,000 clones. Sequencing used PBMCs. These receptors all stem from a man aged 40-49 years in good health and CMV-seropositive.

The gene calls are TRBV7-8 and TRBJ2-1, with D tentatively TRBD2 (5 bases). Germline V gene sequence: CDR1 SGHVS, CDR2 FQNEAQ. The germline V and J ends were trimmed by 5 bases and 8 bases, with 13 bases remaining between them. This CDR3 spans 13 amino acids. The CDR3 here is CASSQDRRDEQFF. CDR3 coding DNA: TGTGCCAGCAGCCAGGACCGGCGGGATGAGCAGTTCTTC.

The CDR3 bases are TGTGCCACAGCCTTCGAGGGACTACTTCAGCCCCAGCATTTT. Translation gives CATAFEGLLQPQHF. The J gene is TRBJ1-5, the V gene TRBV19; D is perhaps TRBD1 (5 bases). CDR1 LNHDA and CDR2 SQIVND come from the germline V gene (reference sequence). The CDR3 loop spans 14 amino acids. V dropped 10 bases and J dropped 6 bases, with 19 bases sitting between them.

The chain recombines TRBV4-1 with TRBJ2-7; 12 nucleotides align to TRBD2. Germline assignment: CDR1 MGHRA and CDR2 YSYEKL. The CDR3 runs 14 residues. Trimming at V came to 8 bases and at J to 8 bases, leaving 10 bases not matched to a gene. This chain's CDR3 is CASPARLAGAQQYF. The CDR3 DNA is TGCGCCAGCCCAGCTCGACTAGCGGGAGCCCAGCAGTACTTC.

V usage is TRBV6-5 and J usage is TRBJ2-7; 11 bases fit TRBD1. Germline V gene sequence: CDR1 MNHEY, CDR2 SVGAGI. This CDR3 is 16 amino acids long. J was trimmed by 2 bases and V by 2 bases; bases with no gene match: 5. DNA of the CDR3: TGTGCCAGCAGTTACCTCCGGGACAGGGGGACCTACGAGCAGTACTTC. Protein sequence: CASSYLRDRGTYEQYF.

This chain connects TRBV4-1 to TRBJ1-4; TRBD1 is a possible D gene (6 bases). The length of the CDR3 is 15 residues. The V gene's germline CDR1 is MGHRA and CDR2 YSYEKL. Trimming removed 3 bases from V and 7 bases from J, with 15 bases in between. The CDR3 DNA sequence: TGCGCCAGCAGCCAGGAACAGGGCGTCGGTGAAAAACTGTTTTTT. Residues: CASSQEQGVGEKLFF.

The chain carries TRBV4-2 and TRBJ2-2, with D possibly matching TRBD2 (6 bases). This CDR3 spans 18 amino acids. From germline, CDR1 is LGHNA and CDR2 YNFKEQ. Trimming shortened V by 0 bases and J by 0 bases, and 14 bases separated the two germline ends. DNA of the CDR3: TGTGCCAGCAGCCAAGATTTCCCGACGGGGGCGAACACCGGGGAGCTGTTTTTT. Translated: CASSQDFPTGANTGELFF.

V and J are TRBV4-1 and TRBJ1-4; D is undetermined. This CDR3 has 16 residues. Germline CDR1 is MGHRA and CDR2 is YSYEKL. Trimming removed 0 bases from V and 7 bases from J, with 15 bases in between. This chain's CDR3 is CASSQDRSARGEKLFF. DNA for the CDR3: TGCGCCAGCAGCCAAGATCGATCAGCCCGGGGTGAAAAACTGTTTTTT.

The chain recombines TRBV7-6 with TRBJ2-3; D is unclear. Trimming took off 5 bases at V and 7 bases at J, with 10 bases between the two ends. The CDR3 contains 12 residues. Per germline, CDR1 SGHVS and CDR2 FNYEAQ. The CDR3 region has the DNA TGTGCCAGCAGCGCGCCGTCCAATACGCAGTATTTT. Translated, it gives CASSAPSNTQYF.

The chain carries TRBV7-8 and TRBJ1-1; 11 bases are shared with TRBD1. The CDR3 covers 16 residues. Per the germline V gene, CDR1 is SGHVS and CDR2 is FQNEAQ. V shed 3 bases and J 4 bases; nucleotides not matched to a gene: 7. The CDR3 is CASSLTQGTGGTEAFF. The CDR3 DNA sequence: TGTGCCAGCAGCTTGACCCAAGGGACAGGGGGCACTGAAGCTTTCTTT.

The V gene is TRBV6-5, the J gene TRBJ2-5, with TRBD2 identical over 8 bases. The J call may be in error: the DNA end matches TRBJ2-7 better. Germline V gene data show CDR1 as MNHEY and CDR2 as SVGAGI. This CDR3 is 16 amino acids long. DNA for the CDR3: TGTGCCAGCAGTTACGGCGGGGGTGGCGGGAGGAACGAGCAGTACTTC. Its translation is CASSYGGGGGRNEQYF.

The J gene is TRBJ1-3, the V gene TRBV2; no reliable D call. The CDR3 covers 13 residues. Trimming shortened V by 7 bases and J by 4 bases, and 11 bases separated the two germline ends. Looked up from germline, CDR1 is SNHLY and CDR2 is FYNNEI. The CDR3: CASTDNRGNTIYF. CDR3 bases: TGTGCCAGCACAGACAACCGGGGAAACACCATATATTTT.

V and J are TRBV10-3 and TRBJ1-5, with a tentative D call TRBD1 (6 bases). V gave up 7 bases and J gave up 6 bases, with 13 bases separating them. Germline lookup yields CDR1 ENHRY and CDR2 SYGVKD. The CDR3 is 13 residues long. CDR3 bases: TGTGCCATCAAGGGGGAGGGGAGTCAGCCCCAGCATTTT. Translating gives CAIKGEGSQPQHF.

Written as DNA, the CDR3 is TGTGCCACCAGCAGAGATCGTGAGGGGGCGACGCGGGTATACTTC. It translates to CATSRDREGATRVYF. The chain couples TRBV15 to TRBJ2-4, with 7 bases lining up with TRBD1. J gave up 16 bases and V 0 bases, and 15 bases lay outside the gene matches. The CDR3 covers 15 residues. Germline lookup yields CDR1 LNHNV and CDR2 YYDKDF (reference sequence).

The V and J genes are TRBV6-5 and TRBJ1-2; D possibly corresponds to TRBD1 (5 bases). The CDR3 consists of 14 residues. The V and J ends lost 0 bases and 2 bases respectively, with 7 bases between them. Germline values: CDR1 MNHEY, CDR2 SVGAGI. The CDR3 loop is CASSYSRGNYGYTF. CDR3 nucleotide sequence: TGTGCCAGCAGTTACTCACGGGGGAACTATGGCTACACCTTC.

The genes are TRBV5-1 and TRBJ2-3; TRBD2 agrees at 12 bases. Trimming at V came to 4 bases and at J to 6 bases, leaving 9 bases not matched to a gene. CDR1 and CDR2 (germline): SGHRS, YFSETQ. There are 16 residues in the CDR3. The CDR3 loop is CASSAQTSGSDDTQYF. The DNA for the CDR3 is TGCGCCAGCAGCGCGCAGACTAGCGGGAGTGACGATACGCAGTATTTT.

V gene TRBV6-5 combines with J gene TRBJ2-7, with TRBD1 matching 10 bases. Germline loops: CDR1 MNHEY, CDR2 SVGAGI. The CDR3 spans 16 residues. Unmatched junction bases numbered 3, after V lost 0 bases and J lost 1 base. The CDR3 reads CASSYSRDRGSYEQYF. CDR3 DNA sequence: TGTGCCAGCAGTTACTCGAGGGACAGGGGTTCCTACGAGCAGTACTTC.

The chain joins TRBV15 to TRBJ2-3, with 8 bases matching TRBD2. V was pared by 0 bases and J by 6 bases, with 14 bases of the junction left unmatched. Germline lookup yields CDR1 LNHNV and CDR2 YYDKDF (reference sequence). The CDR3 totals 18 residues. The CDR3 region is CATSRDQGVAGWRDTQYF. The CDR3 bases are TGTGCCACCAGCAGAGATCAAGGGGTAGCGGGATGGAGGGATACGCAGTATTTT.

The chain is built from TRBV10-2 and TRBJ2-7; 11 bases are shared with TRBD2. Germline CDR1 reads WSHSY; CDR2 reads SAAADI. CDR3 length: 15 residues. The junction had 4 bases not matched to a gene; V was cut back by 5 bases and J by 1 base. The CDR3 DNA sequence: TGCGCCAGCAGTAGCAGACTAGCGGGGTCCTACGAGCAGTACTTC. This encodes CASSSRLAGSYEQYF.

The rearrangement joins TRBV9 to TRBJ1-3; unclear D gene. Deletions cut 0 bases from V and 0 bases from J, with 13 bases between. From germline, CDR1 is SGDLS and CDR2 YYNGEE. This CDR3 contains 17 residues. In DNA, the CDR3 is TGTGCCAGCAGCGTAGCTGTGGCGGAGAGCTCTGGAAACACCATATATTTT. This encodes CASSVAVAESSGNTIYF.

The chain joins TRBV28 to TRBJ2-6, with D perhaps matching TRBD2 (5 bases). The ends were cut back, 11 bases at V and 1 base at J, with 12 bases in the middle. Germline V gene sequence: CDR1 MDHEN, CDR2 SYDVKM. The CDR3 spans 14 residues. CDR3 sequence (DNA): TGTGCCCTAGCCCCCCATTCTGGGGCCAACGTCCTGACTTTC. Encoded protein: CALAPHSGANVLTF.

The J gene is TRBJ2-1, the V gene TRBV6-5, with D maybe TRBD1 (6 bases). Germline V lookup: CDR1 MNHEY, CDR2 SVGAGI. The V and J ends lost 2 bases and 8 bases respectively, with 13 bases between them. The CDR3 is made up of 14 amino acids. CDR3 sequence: CASSYKRAGDEQFF. CDR3 nucleotides: TGTGCCAGCAGTTACAAAAGGGCAGGGGATGAGCAGTTCTTC.

V gene TRBV18 combines with J gene TRBJ2-3, with D tentatively TRBD2 (5 bases). The germline CDR1 and CDR2 sequences are KGHSH and LQKENI. Trimming shortened V by 1 base and J by 0 bases, and 5 bases separated the two germline ends. This CDR3 is 14 amino acids long. The CDR3 DNA reads TGTGCCAGCTCACCACTAGCGAGCACAGATACGCAGTATTTT. Amino acid sequence: CASSPLASTDTQYF. Looking up the rest from reference TRBV18 and TRBJ2-3 gives the full variable domain: NAGVMQNPRHLVRRRGQEARLRCSPMKGHSHVYWYRQLPEEGLKFMVYLQKENIIDESGMPKERFSAEFPKEGPSILRIQQVVRGDSAAYFCASSPLASTDTQYFGPGTRLTVL.

The CDR3 region has the DNA TGTGCCAGCAGCGGCCTCAATCGCTATGGCTACACCTTC. Amino acids: CASSGLNRYGYTF. V usage is TRBV5-6 and J usage is TRBJ1-2; no definite D call. V was pared by 4 bases and J by 4 bases, with 11 bases between. The CDR3 has 13 amino acids. Germline CDR1 SGHDT, CDR2 YYEEEE.

V and J are TRBV27 and TRBJ2-7; D ambiguous. Trimming cost V 5 bases and J 3 bases, with 11 bases left between them. CDR3 length: 13 amino acids. Germline V CDR1 and CDR2: MNHEY, SMNVEV (reference sequence). The CDR3 here is CASSMPGLYEQYF. As DNA, the CDR3 is TGTGCCAGCAGTATGCCTGGCCTCTACGAGCAGTACTTC.

The rearrangement links TRBV27 to TRBJ2-2; D not certain. The germline gives CDR1 MNHEY, CDR2 SMNVEV (reference sequence). The CDR3 sequence is 11 residues long. V gave up 3 bases and J gave up 7 bases, with 3 bases separating them. The CDR3 DNA is TGTGCCAGCAGTTTGAGCGGGGAGCTGTTTTTT. This translates into CASSLSGELFF.

The genes are TRBV10-3 and TRBJ1-5; 9 bases are shared with TRBD1. The length of the CDR3 is 14 residues. Germline V gene lookup returns CDR1 ENHRY and CDR2 SYGVKD. Germline trimming cut 5 bases from V and 7 bases from J; bases unmatched to any gene: 6. The CDR3 nucleotides are TGTGCCATCAGTCGGACAGGGGAGGGACAGCCCCAGCATTTT. It is translated as CAISRTGEGQPQHF.

The chain combines TRBV14 with TRBJ1-1; TRBD1 matches 8 bases. After removal of 7 bases from V and 2 bases from J, the junction contained 9 bases not matched to a gene. Per the germline V gene, CDR1 is SGHDN and CDR2 is FVKESK. The CDR3 is 15 residues long. CDR3 amino acids: CASTARGPVNTEAFF. CDR3 bases: TGTGCCAGCACTGCCAGGGGGCCAGTAAACACTGAAGCTTTCTTT.

The genes are TRBV19 and TRBJ2-6; 10 positions agree with TRBD1. J gave up 3 bases and V 5 bases, and 4 bases lay outside the gene matches. CDR3 length: 16 amino acids. Germline V gene sequence: CDR1 LNHDA, CDR2 SQIVND (reference sequence). The CDR3 DNA is TGTGCCAGTAGTCCTGGACAGGGGGTTGGGGCCAACGTCCTGACTTTC. Translating it yields CASSPGQGVGANVLTF.

The J gene is TRBJ2-7, the V gene TRBV10-1, with 10 bases lining up with TRBD2. The CDR3 extends over 13 amino acids. Germline-derived CDR1 and CDR2 are WNHNN and SYGVQD (reference sequence). J was trimmed by 7 bases and V by 3 bases; bases with no gene match: 3. In DNA form, the CDR3 reads TGCGCCAGCAGTGAAAGCGGGAGGGTTGAGCAGTACTTC. This codes for CASSESGRVEQYF.

The chain has TRBV5-4 and TRBJ2-7; 11 nucleotides align to TRBD2. Germline V gene lookup returns CDR1 SGHNT and CDR2 YYREEE (reference sequence). The J segment lost 3 bases and the V segment lost 0 bases, leaving 2 bases of the junction unmatched. The CDR3 length is 15 residues. The CDR3 is CASSLGLAGIYEQYF. For the CDR3, the DNA is TGTGCCAGCAGCTTGGGACTAGCGGGGATCTACGAGCAGTACTTC.

The chain couples TRBV6-1 to TRBJ1-1; D ambiguous. The CDR3 totals 14 residues. From germline, CDR1 is MNHNS and CDR2 SASEGT. Trimming left V 6 bases short and J 9 bases short, with 20 bases between. The CDR3 DNA sequence: TGTGCCAGCAGGATCGGAGCGTCTAGCAACCAAGCTTTCTTT. This codes for CASRIGASSNQAFF.

This rearrangement joins TRBV7-9 to TRBJ1-1; D might be TRBD1 (5 bases). The V and J ends lost 3 bases and 4 bases respectively, with 12 bases between them. This CDR3 spans 14 amino acids. Germline V CDR1 and CDR2: SEHNR, FQNEAQ (reference sequence). The CDR3 region has the DNA TGTGCCAGCAGCTTCGGCAGGGAGGCCACTGAAGCTTTCTTT. Translating it yields CASSFGREATEAFF.